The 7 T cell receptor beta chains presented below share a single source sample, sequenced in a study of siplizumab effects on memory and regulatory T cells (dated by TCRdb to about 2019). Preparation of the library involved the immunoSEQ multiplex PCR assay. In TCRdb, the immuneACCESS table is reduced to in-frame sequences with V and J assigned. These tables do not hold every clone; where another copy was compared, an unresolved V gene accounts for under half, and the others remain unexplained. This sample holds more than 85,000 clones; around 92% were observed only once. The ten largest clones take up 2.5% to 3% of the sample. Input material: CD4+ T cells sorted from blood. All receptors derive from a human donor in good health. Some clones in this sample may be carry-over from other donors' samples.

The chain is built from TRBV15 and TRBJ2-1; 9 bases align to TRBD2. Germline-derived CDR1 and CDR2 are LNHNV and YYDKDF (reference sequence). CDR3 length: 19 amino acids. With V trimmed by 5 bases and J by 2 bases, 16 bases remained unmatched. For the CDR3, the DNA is TGTGCCACCAGCGCATTAGCGGGAGCAGGGTCGGGAACCTACAATGAGCAGTTCTTC. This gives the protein CATSALAGAGSGTYNEQFF.

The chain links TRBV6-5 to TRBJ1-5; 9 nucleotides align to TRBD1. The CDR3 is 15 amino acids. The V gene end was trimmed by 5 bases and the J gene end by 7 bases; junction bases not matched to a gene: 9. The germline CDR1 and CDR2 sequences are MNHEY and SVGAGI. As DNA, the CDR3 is TGTGCCAGCAGTCCGTGGGGGACAGGGTCCCAGCCCCAGCATTTT. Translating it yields CASSPWGTGSQPQHF.

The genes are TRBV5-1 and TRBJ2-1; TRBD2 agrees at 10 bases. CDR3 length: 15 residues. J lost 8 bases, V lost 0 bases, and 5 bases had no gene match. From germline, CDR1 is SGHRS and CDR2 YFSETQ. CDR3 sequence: CASSLEREGLDEQFF. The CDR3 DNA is TGCGCCAGCAGCTTGGAGCGGGAGGGCCTCGATGAGCAGTTCTTC.

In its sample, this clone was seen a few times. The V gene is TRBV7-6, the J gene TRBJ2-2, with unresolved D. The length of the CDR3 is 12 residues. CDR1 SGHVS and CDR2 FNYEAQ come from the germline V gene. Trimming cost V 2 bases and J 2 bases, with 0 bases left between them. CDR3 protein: CASSLNTGELFF. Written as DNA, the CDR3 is TGTGCCAGCAGCTTAAACACCGGGGAGCTGTTTTTT.

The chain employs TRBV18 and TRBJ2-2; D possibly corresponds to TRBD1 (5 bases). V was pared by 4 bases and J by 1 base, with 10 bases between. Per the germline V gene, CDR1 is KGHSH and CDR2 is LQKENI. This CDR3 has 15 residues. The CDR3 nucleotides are TGTGCCAGCTCACACCCCGGACAGAACACCGGGGAGCTGTTTTTT. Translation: CASSHPGQNTGELFF.

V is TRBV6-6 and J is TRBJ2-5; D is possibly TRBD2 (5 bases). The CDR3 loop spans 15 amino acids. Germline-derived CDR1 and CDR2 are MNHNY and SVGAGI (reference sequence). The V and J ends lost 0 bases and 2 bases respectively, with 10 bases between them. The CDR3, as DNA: TGTGCCAGCAGTTACTCAATCGGGGATCAAGAGACCCAGTACTTC. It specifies CASSYSIGDQETQYF.

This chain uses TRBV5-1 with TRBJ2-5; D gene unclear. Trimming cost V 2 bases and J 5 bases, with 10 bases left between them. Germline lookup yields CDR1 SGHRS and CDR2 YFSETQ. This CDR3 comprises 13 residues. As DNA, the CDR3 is TGCGCCAGCAGCTTCAGGTTGGGGGAGACCCAGTACTTC. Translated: CASSFRLGETQYF.